The subject of this entry is one T cell receptor beta chain. The antigen remains undetermined. This entry belongs to a study of shared clonotypes between healthy human individuals. Study-wide findings and caveats: Relative to clonotypes present in all four donors, those not shared had lower generation probabilities. Larger estimated richness was generally recorded for naive subsets relative to memory subsets. Incompleteness in sorted-subset sequencing, despite large depth, was shown by rarefaction.

The input for sorted-subset replicate PCRs was around 0.2 ug DNA, tens of thousands of T cell genomes. The repertoire was sequenced with immunoSEQ multiplex PCR; TCRdb's copy has only in-frame clones and lacks some. The data contain around 2.1 million clones, approximately 96% of them singletons. Sequencing used naive CD4+ T cells sorted from blood. Subset described: CD45RA+ positively selected. The receptor's source is a man between 18 and 35 years old in good health.

CDR3 DNA sequence: TGTGCCAGCATCGTGCTGACAGACAATGAGCAGTTCTTC. Its protein is CASIVLTDNEQFF. V and J are TRBV5-6 and TRBJ2-1; possibly TRBD1 for D (5 bases). Trimming left V 6 bases short and J 5 bases short, with 12 bases between. The CDR3 contains 13 residues. Germline V CDR1 and CDR2: SGHDT, YYEEEE.